These 27 T cell receptor beta chains came from one sample sequenced in a study of cytomegalovirus exposure and HLA in healthy donors. Researchers ran the PCR with 60 Vbeta and 13 Jbeta primers. Generated by immunoSEQ multiplex PCR, the TCRdb table keeps only in-frame clones and is missing some. Of about 190,000 clones listed, around 86% are singletons. The specimen sequenced was PBMCs. These TCRs come from a man aged 30 to 39 in good health and CMV-seronegative.

This clone was picked up one time. This chain uses TRBV5-1 with TRBJ1-1; D unresolved. This CDR3 is 15 amino acids long. The V gene's germline CDR1 is SGHRS and CDR2 YFSETQ. The V end lost 0 bases, the J end lost 4 bases, and 13 bases lay between the germline ends. CDR3 protein: CASSLGSSYSTEAFF. The CDR3 DNA follows: TGCGCCAGCAGCTTGGGGTCCTCTTACAGCACTGAAGCTTTCTTT.

The rearrangement uses TRBV6-4 and TRBJ1-1, with a weak D call TRBD1 (6 bases). From germline, CDR1 is MRHNA and CDR2 SNTAGT. Trimming took 2 bases from V and 7 from J, leaving 11 bases between them. This CDR3 spans 13 amino acids. CDR3: CASSDREDSEAFF. As DNA, the CDR3 is TGTGCCAGCAGTGACAGAGAGGACAGTGAAGCTTTCTTT.

The chain couples TRBV28 to TRBJ1-1, with D unclear. Trimming pared 4 bases from V and 8 bases from J, leaving 5 bases between. Germline CDR1 MDHEN, CDR2 SYDVKM. The CDR3 is 10 amino acids. CDR3 sequence: CASSSHEAFF. The CDR3 region has the DNA TGTGCCAGCAGTTCACACGAAGCTTTCTTT.

This clone has a count of ten or more. This chain joins TRBV11-3 and TRBJ2-1, with D tentatively TRBD1 (5 bases). Trimming pared 5 bases from V and 9 bases from J, leaving 14 bases between. The CDR3 totals 13 residues. Per germline, CDR1 SGHNT and CDR2 YENEEA. DNA for the CDR3: TGTGCCAGCAGCGACCGCAGGGTCCGTGAGCAGTTCTTC. This codes for CASSDRRVREQFF.

The chain has TRBV6-5 and TRBJ1-1, with 7 bases fitting TRBD1. J gave up 7 bases and V 6 bases, and 8 bases lay outside the gene matches. CDR3 length: 13 residues. Germline CDR1 MNHEY, CDR2 SVGAGI. CDR3 amino acids: CASRRQGFGEAFF. The DNA for the CDR3 is TGTGCCAGCAGAAGACAGGGTTTCGGTGAAGCTTTCTTT.

The table lists this clone with a count of one. This rearrangement joins TRBV29-1 to TRBJ2-4, with D perhaps matching TRBD1 (6 bases). Germline-derived CDR1 and CDR2 are SQVTM and ANQGSEA. Trimming cost V 6 bases and J 3 bases, with 15 bases left between them. The CDR3 has 14 amino acids. The CDR3 DNA follows: TGCAGCGTCACAGGGAAGGGTGACAAAAACATTCAGTACTTC. Its translation is CSVTGKGDKNIQYF.

The rearrangement links TRBV7-9 to TRBJ2-1; TRBD1 matches at 8 bases. Germline V CDR1 and CDR2: SEHNR, FQNEAQ (reference sequence). The CDR3 runs to 15 residues. Trimming cost V 5 bases and J 6 bases; bases outside gene matches: 9. Here the CDR3 DNA reads TGTGCCAGCAGCCCAGACAGGGGCCGCCCCAATGAGCAGTTCTTC. Translation: CASSPDRGRPNEQFF.

The rearrangement uses TRBV2 and TRBJ2-3, with 12 positions matching TRBD2. Trimming removed 6 bases from V and 1 base from J; junction bases left unmatched: 8. From germline, CDR1 is SNHLY and CDR2 FYNNEI. There are 17 residues in the CDR3. CDR3 loop: CASSLARLAGGTDTQYF. For the CDR3, the DNA is TGTGCCAGCAGCTTGGCCCGACTAGCGGGGGGCACAGATACGCAGTATTTT.

J is TRBJ2-5 and V is TRBV10-3, with 8 bases aligning to TRBD1. V shed 6 bases and J 4 bases; nucleotides not matched to a gene: 4. The CDR3 has 13 residues. Germline CDR1 is ENHRY and CDR2 is SYGVKD. The CDR3 DNA follows: TGTGCCATCAGCGGACAGGGACGAGAGACCCAGTACTTC. Protein sequence: CAISGQGRETQYF.

In nucleotides, the CDR3 is TGTGCCACCCTGTCTTTCTACGAGCAGTACTTC. This gives the protein CATLSFYEQYF. The chain links TRBV2 to TRBJ2-7; D not certain. The CDR3 is 11 residues long. V lost 10 bases and J lost 3, with 10 bases in between. Germline lookup yields CDR1 SNHLY and CDR2 FYNNEI.

This chain connects TRBV7-8 to TRBJ2-3, with 13 bases identical to TRBD2. The CDR3 consists of 16 residues. Per germline, CDR1 SGHVS and CDR2 FQNEAQ. Trimming cost V 3 bases and J 3 bases; bases outside gene matches: 3. The DNA of the CDR3 is TGTGCCAGCAGCTTCAGGACTAGCGGGGGTACAGATACGCAGTATTTT. This codes for CASSFRTSGGTDTQYF.

This clone was counted once. The genes are TRBV11-3 and TRBJ2-1; D may be TRBD1 (5 bases). Trimming took 5 bases from V and 7 from J, leaving 12 bases between them. CDR1 is SGHNT and CDR2 is YENEEA in the germline V gene. The CDR3 extends over 13 amino acids. The CDR3: CASSLSRGNEQFF. DNA for the CDR3: TGTGCCAGCAGCCTTAGTAGGGGAAATGAGCAGTTCTTC.

Comment on this clone: Relative to the germline gene, one junction end is altered; a read error may explain this. CDR3 in amino acids: CSSSSWTSGNFYEQFF. The CDR3 DNA sequence: TGTTCCAGCAGCTCCTGGACTAGCGGGAATTTTTATGAGCAGTTCTTC. J is TRBJ2-1 and V is TRBV7-9, with 12 bases fitting TRBD2. This CDR3 is 16 amino acids long. Germline values: CDR1 SEHNR, CDR2 FQNEAQ (reference sequence). The entire variable domain, with the rest obtained from reference TRBV7-9 and TRBJ2-1, is as follows: DTGVSQNPRHKITKRGQNVTFRCDPISEHNRLYWYRQTLGQGPEFLTYFQNEAQLEKSRLLSDRFSAERPKGSFSTLEIQRTEQGDSAMYLCSSSSWTSGNFYEQFFGPGTRLTVL.

V usage is TRBV4-1 and J usage is TRBJ2-7, with 8 bases identical to TRBD2. CDR1 and CDR2 from the germline V gene are MGHRA and YSYEKL. This CDR3 comprises 14 residues. The J segment lost 12 bases and the V segment lost 4 bases, leaving 14 bases of the junction unmatched. This CDR3 reads CASSLIAVTSDLYF. In DNA form, the CDR3 reads TGCGCCAGCAGCCTTATCGCCGTGACTAGCGATTTGTACTTC.

The chain couples TRBV6-5 to TRBJ1-1; D may be TRBD1 (5 bases). Trimming took 7 bases from V and 3 from J, leaving 18 bases between them. Per the germline V gene, CDR1 is MNHEY and CDR2 is SVGAGI. This CDR3 comprises 15 residues. The CDR3: CASTLRGGEDTEAFF. In nucleotides, the CDR3 is TGTGCCAGCACCCTACGGGGGGGAGAGGACACTGAAGCTTTCTTT.

The chain is built from TRBV9 and TRBJ2-1, with 7 bases that match TRBD2. The CDR3 extends over 17 amino acids. V was pared by 3 bases and J by 0 bases, with 9 bases of the junction left unmatched. Germline V gene sequence: CDR1 SGDLS, CDR2 YYNGEE. CDR3 nucleotide sequence: TGTGCCAGCAGCGCCTTAGCGGGCTATTACTCCTACAATGAGCAGTTCTTC. Translating it yields CASSALAGYYSYNEQFF.

This chain links TRBV11-2 with TRBJ2-1; the D gene is possibly TRBD2 (7 bases). There are 15 residues in the CDR3. The ends were cut back, 2 bases at V and 6 bases at J, with 14 bases in the middle. Germline CDR1 SGHAT, CDR2 FQNNGV. Written as DNA, the CDR3 is TGTGCCAGCAGCTTAATGAGGGGGGGTGGCAATGAGCAGTTCTTC. Residues: CASSLMRGGGNEQFF.

V and J are TRBV14 and TRBJ1-2, with 7 nucleotides matching TRBD1. This CDR3 spans 14 amino acids. The V gene end was trimmed by 2 bases and the J gene end by 5 bases; junction bases not matched to a gene: 5. Germline V lookup: CDR1 SGHDN, CDR2 FVKESK. CDR3 nucleotide sequence: TGTGCCAGCAGCCAACTCAGGGGGGATTATGGCTACACCTTC. Encoded protein: CASSQLRGDYGYTF.

The rearrangement uses TRBV6-5 and TRBJ1-4; 7 nucleotides line up with TRBD1. CDR1 MNHEY and CDR2 SVGAGI come from the germline V gene. This CDR3 has 15 amino acids. The V segment lost 8 bases and the J segment 8 bases; nucleotides outside the gene matches: 14. CDR3 sequence (DNA): TGTGCCAGCGCGTCAGGGGGAGGTCTAGGGGAAAAACTGTTTTTT. Its translation is CASASGGGLGEKLFF.

This sequence joins TRBV7-2 and TRBJ2-3; a weak D match, TRBD1 (7 bases). V was clipped by 5 bases and J by 4 bases, with 16 bases between them. Germline assignment: CDR1 SGHTA and CDR2 FQGNSA. CDR3 length equals 15 residues. CDR3 DNA: TGTGCCAGCAGCGCCCAACAGGGGAGGTCAGATACGCAGTATTTT. As protein: CASSAQQGRSDTQYF.

The rearrangement links TRBV29-1 to TRBJ2-7; 7 bases are a match to TRBD1. Germline V lookup: CDR1 SQVTM, CDR2 ANQGSEA. The V and J ends lost 7 bases and 0 bases, in that order; junction bases with no gene match: 6. The CDR3 is 13 amino acids. CDR3 coding DNA: TGCAGCGCCGTGACAGGGAGCTCCTACGAGCAGTACTTC. Its protein product is CSAVTGSSYEQYF.

As DNA, the CDR3 is TGTGCCAGCAGCCACCCCCGGACAGGGGGTTTACAGACCCAGTACTTC. Translation gives CASSHPRTGGLQTQYF. The V and J genes are TRBV7-8 and TRBJ2-5; 10 positions match TRBD1. Germline assignment: CDR1 SGHVS and CDR2 FQNEAQ. CDR3 length: 16 amino acids. V trimming: 5 bases; J trimming: 6 bases; junction bases outside the gene matches: 12.

The J gene is TRBJ2-2, the V gene TRBV28, with a tentative D call TRBD1 (6 bases). CDR3 length equals 15 residues. In germline, CDR1 is MDHEN, CDR2 SYDVKM. The V end lost 3 bases, the J end lost 3 bases, and 11 bases lay between the germline ends. In nucleotides, the CDR3 is TGTGCCAGCAGTTTTGGGGGCCGAGACACCGGGGAGCTGTTTTTT. This gives the protein CASSFGGRDTGELFF.

This clone was recorded once. The chain has TRBV5-4 and TRBJ1-1, with 7 bases lining up with TRBD1. CDR1 is SGHNT, CDR2 YYREEE, per germline (reference sequence). Trimming took 4 bases from V and 3 from J; bases not matched to a gene: 3. CDR3 length: 13 amino acids. DNA of the CDR3: TGTGCCAGCAGCCGGGACAGCCACACTGAAGCTTTCTTT. Its translation: CASSRDSHTEAFF.

With respect to this clone: One end of the junction is discordant with germline, which a read error may explain. J is TRBJ2-7 and V is TRBV7-7, with D possibly TRBD2 on 5 matching bases. CDR3 length: 15 amino acids. Germline lookup yields CDR1 SSHAT and CDR2 FNYEAQ (reference sequence). The CDR3 protein is CASSPDGSRSYEQYF. The CDR3 DNA follows: TGTGCTAGCAGCCCCGATGGGAGTCGCTCCTACGAGCAGTACTTC.

The rearrangement uses TRBV19 and TRBJ2-7, with D perhaps matching TRBD2 (5 bases). Trimming took off 10 bases at V and 5 bases at J, with 18 bases between the two ends. This CDR3 has 13 residues. Germline V gives CDR1 LNHDA, CDR2 SQIVND (reference sequence). CDR3 sequence reads: CATRAAGNDEQYF. CDR3 bases: TGTGCCACCCGGGCGGCCGGGAATGACGAGCAGTACTTC.

The rearrangement links TRBV27 to TRBJ2-3, with TRBD2 identical over 8 bases. The CDR3 spans 15 residues. Trimming took 6 bases from V and 1 from J; bases not matched to a gene: 6. Germline V lookup: CDR1 MNHEY, CDR2 SMNVEV (reference sequence). The CDR3 DNA is TGTGCCAGCAGCCCCCGGGGGGGCCGCACAGATACGCAGTATTTT. Protein: CASSPRGGRTDTQYF.